A single sample is the source of the 7 T cell receptor beta chains below, sequenced in a study of vaccination and CD4 T cells after COVID-19 (dated 2022 in TCRdb). Sample treatment or condition, as interpreted from the label and publication: approximately nine-day PBMC culture with coronavirus spike peptide pools or control peptides (ViraFEST assay). The method behind the library was PCR. The instrument was an Illumina iSeq 100. At the Johns Hopkins FTIC core, DNA from the cultured CD4+ T cells underwent TCR sequencing with the Oncomine TCR Beta short-read assay. The public sequencing data were trimmed at Q25 with fastp and processed into clonotypes with MiXCR by TCRdb, which kept only in-frame beta chains. Identical CDR3 proteins give one entry, which carries the most common genes and DNA. Here the sample has about 4,400 distinct CDR3 sequences; 37% occur a single time. The ten largest clones take up 56% of the sample.

No cognate antigen is known for these TCRs. The starting material was CD4+ T cells from blood, cultured in vitro, obtained after SARS-CoV-2 vaccination. These receptors came from a human donor who had recovered from COVID-19.

The chain has TRBV28 and TRBJ2-5; D perhaps matches TRBD2 (6 bases). The CDR3 has 13 residues. CDR1 MDHEN and CDR2 SYDVKM come from the germline V gene. The germline V and J ends were trimmed by 6 bases and 2 bases, with 10 bases remaining between them. The DNA for the CDR3 is TGTGCCAGCAGCCTACGGGAGCAAGAGACCCAGTACTTC. This sequence encodes CASSLREQETQYF.

This clonotype appeared a few times. The chain employs TRBV19 and TRBJ1-2; 8 nucleotides align to TRBD1. After removal of 9 bases from V and 0 bases from J, the junction contained 3 bases not matched to a gene. The CDR3 runs 13 residues. Germline assignment: CDR1 LNHDA and CDR2 SQIVND (reference sequence). DNA of the CDR3: TGTGCCAGCGGACAGGGCGCTAACTATGGCTACACCTTC. Translated: CASGQGANYGYTF.

The chain employs TRBV19 and TRBJ1-5, with D possibly being TRBD1 (6 bases). CDR3 length: 17 residues. Germline V gene lookup returns CDR1 LNHDA and CDR2 SQIVND (reference sequence). The V end was cut by 1 base, the J end by 2 bases, with 15 bases between. CDR3 nucleotide sequence: TGTGCCAGTAGTATAGGGATGCACAGGGTTCGCAATCAGCCCCAGCATTTT. It specifies CASSIGMHRVRNQPQHF.

The chain couples TRBV29-1 to TRBJ1-2; possible D gene TRBD1, 5 bases. The CDR3 totals 13 residues. V lost 4 bases, J lost 6 bases, and 15 bases lay in between. Germline V gene data show CDR1 as SQVTM and CDR2 as ANQGSEA. In nucleotides, the CDR3 is TGCAGCGTTGGGGCCATTCGGGGCAATGGCTACACCTTC. This encodes CSVGAIRGNGYTF.

This chain joins TRBV15 and TRBJ2-2; 9 nucleotides agree with TRBD1. The V gene's germline CDR1 is LNHNV and CDR2 YYDKDF (reference sequence). CDR3 length: 19 residues. V shed 0 bases and J 0 bases; nucleotides not matched to a gene: 8. CDR3 in amino acids: CATSRDGVQGATNTGELFF. The CDR3 coding sequence is TGTGCCACCAGCAGAGATGGGGTACAGGGGGCGACGAACACCGGGGAGCTGTTTTTT.

J is TRBJ1-1 and V is TRBV5-4; D is ambiguous. The CDR3 runs to 13 residues. The V end lost 2 bases, the J end lost 1 base, and 6 bases lay between the germline ends. The germline gives CDR1 SGHNT, CDR2 YYREEE (reference sequence). The CDR3 region is CASSFLTNTEAFF. CDR3 sequence (DNA): TGTGCCAGCAGCTTTTTAACGAACACTGAAGCTTTCTTT.

V gene TRBV20-1 combines with J gene TRBJ2-2; 10 positions agree with TRBD2. CDR3 length: 13 residues. Germline CDR1 is DFQATT and CDR2 is SNEGSKA (reference sequence). The V gene end was trimmed by 2 bases and the J gene end by 7 bases; junction bases not matched to a gene: 1. The CDR3 DNA sequence: TGCAGTGCTAGACTAGCGGGAGTCGGGGAGCTGTTTTTT. Protein sequence: CSARLAGVGELFF.